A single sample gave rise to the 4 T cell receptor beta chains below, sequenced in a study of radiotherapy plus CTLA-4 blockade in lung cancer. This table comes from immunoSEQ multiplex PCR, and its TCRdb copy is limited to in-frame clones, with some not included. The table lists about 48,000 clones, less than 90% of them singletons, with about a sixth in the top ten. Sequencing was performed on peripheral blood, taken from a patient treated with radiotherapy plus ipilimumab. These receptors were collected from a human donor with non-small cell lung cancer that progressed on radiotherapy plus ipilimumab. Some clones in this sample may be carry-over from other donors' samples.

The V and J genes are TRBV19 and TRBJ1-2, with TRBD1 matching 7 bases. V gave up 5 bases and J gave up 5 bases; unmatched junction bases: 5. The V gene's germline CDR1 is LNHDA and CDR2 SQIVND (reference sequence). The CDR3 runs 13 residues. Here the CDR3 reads CASSPRGVYGYTF. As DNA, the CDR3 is TGTGCCAGTAGTCCCAGGGGGGTTTATGGCTACACCTTC.

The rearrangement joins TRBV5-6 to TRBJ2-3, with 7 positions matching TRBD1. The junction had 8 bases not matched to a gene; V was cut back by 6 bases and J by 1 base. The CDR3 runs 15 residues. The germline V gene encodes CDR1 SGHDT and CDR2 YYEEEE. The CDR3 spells CASTPPGTGTDTQYF. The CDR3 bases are TGTGCCAGCACCCCTCCCGGGACAGGCACAGATACGCAGTATTTT. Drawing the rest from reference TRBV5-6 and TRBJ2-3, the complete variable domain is DAGVTQSPTHLIKTRGQQVTLRCSPKSGHDTVSWYQQALGQGPQFIFQYYEEEERQRGNFPDRFSGHQFPNYSSELNVNALLLGDSALYLCASTPPGTGTDTQYFGPGTRLTVL.

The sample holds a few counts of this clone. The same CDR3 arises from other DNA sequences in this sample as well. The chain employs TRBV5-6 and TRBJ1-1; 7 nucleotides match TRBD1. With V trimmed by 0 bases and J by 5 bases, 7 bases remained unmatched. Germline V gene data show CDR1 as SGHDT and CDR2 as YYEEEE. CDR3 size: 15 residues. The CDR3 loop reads CASSLAKGARTEAFF. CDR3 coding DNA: TGTGCCAGCAGCTTGGCCAAGGGGGCGCGTACTGAAGCTTTCTTT.

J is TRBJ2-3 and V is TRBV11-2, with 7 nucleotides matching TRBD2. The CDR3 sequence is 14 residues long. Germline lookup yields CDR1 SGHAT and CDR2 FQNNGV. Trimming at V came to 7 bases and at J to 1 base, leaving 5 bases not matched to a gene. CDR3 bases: TGTGCCAGCACGCTAGCGGTCCGCACAGATACGCAGTATTTT. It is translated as CASTLAVRTDTQYF.